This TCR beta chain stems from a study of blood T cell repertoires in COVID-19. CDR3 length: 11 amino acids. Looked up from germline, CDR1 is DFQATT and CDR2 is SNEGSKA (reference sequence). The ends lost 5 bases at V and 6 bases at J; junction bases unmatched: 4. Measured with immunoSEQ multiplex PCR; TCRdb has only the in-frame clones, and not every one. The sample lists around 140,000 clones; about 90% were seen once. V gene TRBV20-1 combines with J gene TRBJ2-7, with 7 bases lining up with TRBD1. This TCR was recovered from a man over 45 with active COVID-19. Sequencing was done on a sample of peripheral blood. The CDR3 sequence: CSAQGQREQYF. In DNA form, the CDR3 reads TGCAGTGCTCAGGGACAGCGCGAGCAGTACTTC.